This T cell receptor beta chain was documented in a study of cytomegalovirus exposure and HLA in healthy donors. Study observations and caveats: TCR beta chains numbering some 150 were designated cytomegalovirus-associated. Most of the TCR beta V segments (in an earlier analysis) were productive either about 87% or about 30% of the time.

Trimming removed 3 bases at V and 8 bases at J, with 12 bases between. Germline CDR1 SGHRS, CDR2 YFSETQ. The CDR3 is 13 residues long. Amplification used 60 Vbeta primers and 13 Jbeta primers. Measured with immunoSEQ multiplex PCR; TCRdb has only the in-frame clones, and not every one. This table holds around 150,000 clones, more than 70% found once. About this clone itself: Antigen: not known.

V is TRBV5-1 and J is TRBJ2-1; tentative D call: TRBD2 (5 bases). Specimen: PBMCs. This sequence originates from a male donor in good health and CMV-seronegative. DNA of the CDR3: TGCGCCAGCAGCTCCGGGTTCGGGGATGAGCAGTTCTTC. Protein sequence: CASSSGFGDEQFF.